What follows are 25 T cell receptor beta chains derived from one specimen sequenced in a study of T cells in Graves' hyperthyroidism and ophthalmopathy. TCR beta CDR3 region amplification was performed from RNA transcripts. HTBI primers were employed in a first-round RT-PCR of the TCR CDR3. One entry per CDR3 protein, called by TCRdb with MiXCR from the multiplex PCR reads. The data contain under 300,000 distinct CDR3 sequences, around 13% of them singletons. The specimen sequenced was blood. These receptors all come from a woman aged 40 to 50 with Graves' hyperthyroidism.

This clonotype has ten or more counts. The CDR3 loop reads CASSPRDRGLETQYF. The CDR3 bases are TGTGCCAGCAGCCCCCGGGACAGGGGGCTTGAGACCCAGTACTTC. The rearrangement joins TRBV6-1 to TRBJ2-5, with 12 positions matching TRBD1. This CDR3 is built from 15 residues. Unmatched junction bases numbered 7, after V lost 6 bases and J lost 5 bases. Germline V lookup: CDR1 MNHNS, CDR2 SASEGT.

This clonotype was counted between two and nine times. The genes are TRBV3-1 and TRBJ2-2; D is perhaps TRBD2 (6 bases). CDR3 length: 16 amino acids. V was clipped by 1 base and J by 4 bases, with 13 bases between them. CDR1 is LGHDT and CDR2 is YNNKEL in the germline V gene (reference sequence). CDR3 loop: CASSQATSLSTGELFF. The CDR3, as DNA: TGTGCCAGCAGCCAAGCCACTAGCCTTAGCACCGGGGAGCTGTTTTTT.

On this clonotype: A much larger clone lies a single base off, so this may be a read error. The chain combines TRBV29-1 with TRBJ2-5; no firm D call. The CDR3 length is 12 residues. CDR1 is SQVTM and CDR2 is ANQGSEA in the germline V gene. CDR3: CSGEMGIETQYF. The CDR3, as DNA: TGCAGCGGTGAAATGGGGATTGAGACCCAGTACTTC.

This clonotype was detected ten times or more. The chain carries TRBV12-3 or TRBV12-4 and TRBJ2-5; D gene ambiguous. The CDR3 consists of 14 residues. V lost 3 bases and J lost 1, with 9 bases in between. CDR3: CASSFISSQETQYF. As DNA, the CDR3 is TGTGCCAGCAGTTTTATCAGCAGCCAAGAGACCCAGTACTTC.

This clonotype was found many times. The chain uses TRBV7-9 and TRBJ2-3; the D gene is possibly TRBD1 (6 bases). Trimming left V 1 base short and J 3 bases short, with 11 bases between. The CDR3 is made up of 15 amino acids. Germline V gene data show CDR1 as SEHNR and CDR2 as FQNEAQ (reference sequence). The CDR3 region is CASSLGVTGTDTQYF. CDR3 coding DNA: TGTGCCAGCAGCTTAGGTGTTACAGGGACAGATACGCAGTATTTT.

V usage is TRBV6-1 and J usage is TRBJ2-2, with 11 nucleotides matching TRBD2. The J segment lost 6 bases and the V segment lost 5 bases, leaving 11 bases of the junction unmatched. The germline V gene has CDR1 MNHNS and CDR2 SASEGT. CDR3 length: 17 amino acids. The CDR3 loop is CASSRQLAGAGPGELFF. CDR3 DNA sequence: TGTGCCAGCAGTCGCCAACTAGCGGGGGCTGGACCCGGGGAGCTGTTTTTT.

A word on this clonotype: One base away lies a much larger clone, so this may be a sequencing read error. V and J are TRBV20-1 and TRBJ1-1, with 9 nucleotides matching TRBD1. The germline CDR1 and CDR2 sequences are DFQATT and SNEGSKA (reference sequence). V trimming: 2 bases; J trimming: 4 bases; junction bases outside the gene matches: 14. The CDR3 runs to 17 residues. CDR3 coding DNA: TGCAGTGCTAGAACCGGGACAGGGTTTGTCGAGAGCACTGAAGCTTTCTTT. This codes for CSARTGTGFVESTEAFF.

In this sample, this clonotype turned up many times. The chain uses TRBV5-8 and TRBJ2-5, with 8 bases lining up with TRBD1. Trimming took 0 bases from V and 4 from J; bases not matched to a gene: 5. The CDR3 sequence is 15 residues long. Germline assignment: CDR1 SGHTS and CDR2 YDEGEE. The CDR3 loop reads CASSLAGRGRETQYF. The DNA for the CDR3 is TGTGCCAGCAGCTTGGCCGGCAGGGGGCGAGAGACCCAGTACTTC.

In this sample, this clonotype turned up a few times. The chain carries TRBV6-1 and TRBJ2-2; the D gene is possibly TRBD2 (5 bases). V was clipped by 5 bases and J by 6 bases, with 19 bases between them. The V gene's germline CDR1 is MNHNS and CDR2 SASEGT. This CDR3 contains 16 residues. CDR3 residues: CASSYGWAERAGELFF. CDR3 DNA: TGTGCCAGCAGTTACGGTTGGGCAGAGAGGGCCGGGGAGCTGTTTTTT.

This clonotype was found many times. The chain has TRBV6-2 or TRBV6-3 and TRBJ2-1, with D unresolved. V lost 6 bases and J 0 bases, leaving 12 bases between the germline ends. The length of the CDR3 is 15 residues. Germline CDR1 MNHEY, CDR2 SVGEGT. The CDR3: CASRRTVSSYNEQFF. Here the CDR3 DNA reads TGTGCCAGCAGACGGACCGTGAGCTCCTACAATGAGCAGTTCTTC.

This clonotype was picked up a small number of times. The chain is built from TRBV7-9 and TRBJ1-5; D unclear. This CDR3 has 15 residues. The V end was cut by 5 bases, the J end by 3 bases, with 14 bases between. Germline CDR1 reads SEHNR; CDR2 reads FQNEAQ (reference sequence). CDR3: CASSHFVGDNQPQHF. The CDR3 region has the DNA TGTGCCAGCAGCCATTTCGTGGGTGACAATCAGCCCCAGCATTTT.

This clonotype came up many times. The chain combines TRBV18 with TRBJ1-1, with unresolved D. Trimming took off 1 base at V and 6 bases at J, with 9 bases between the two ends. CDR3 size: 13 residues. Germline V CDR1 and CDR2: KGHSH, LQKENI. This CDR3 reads CASSPLFRAEAFF. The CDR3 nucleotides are TGTGCCAGCTCACCACTTTTCCGCGCTGAAGCTTTCTTT.

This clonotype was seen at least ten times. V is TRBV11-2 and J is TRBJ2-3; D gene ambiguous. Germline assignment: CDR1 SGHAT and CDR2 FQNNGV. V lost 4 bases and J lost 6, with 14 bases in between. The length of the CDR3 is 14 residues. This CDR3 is CASSSPRSRDTQYF. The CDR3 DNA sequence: TGTGCCAGCAGCTCCCCGAGGTCACGGGATACGCAGTATTTT. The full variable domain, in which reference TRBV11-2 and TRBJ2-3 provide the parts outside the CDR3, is EAGVAQSPRYKIIEKRQSVAFWCNPISGHATLYWYQQILGQGPKLLIQFQNNGVVDDSQLPKDRFSAERLKGVDSTLKIQPAKLEDSAVYLCASSSPRSRDTQYFGPGTRLTVL.

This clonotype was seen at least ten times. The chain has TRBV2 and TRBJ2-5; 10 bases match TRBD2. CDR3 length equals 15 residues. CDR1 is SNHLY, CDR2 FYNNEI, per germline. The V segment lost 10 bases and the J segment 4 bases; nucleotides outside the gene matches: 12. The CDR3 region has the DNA TGTGCCACCCAACCACGGCTAGCGGGAGTAGAGACCCAGTACTTC. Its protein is CATQPRLAGVETQYF. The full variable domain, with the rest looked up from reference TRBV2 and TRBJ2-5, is EPEVTQTPSHQVTQMGQEVILRCVPISNHLYFYWYRQILGQKVEFLVSFYNNEISEKSEIFDDQFSVERPDGSNFTLKIRSTKLEDSAMYFCATQPRLAGVETQYFGPGTRLLVL.

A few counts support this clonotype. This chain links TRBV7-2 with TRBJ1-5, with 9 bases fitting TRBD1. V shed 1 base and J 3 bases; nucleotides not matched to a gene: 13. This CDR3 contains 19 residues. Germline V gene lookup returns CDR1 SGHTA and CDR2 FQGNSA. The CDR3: CASSLGARDRVPFNQPQHF. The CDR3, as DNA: TGTGCCAGCAGCTTAGGGGCCCGGGACAGGGTCCCCTTCAATCAGCCCCAGCATTTT. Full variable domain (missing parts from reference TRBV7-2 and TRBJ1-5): GAGVSQSPSNKVTEKGKDVELRCDPISGHTALYWYRQSLGQGLEFLIYFQGNSAPDKSGLPSDRFSAERTGGSVSTLTIQRTQQEDSAVYLCASSLGARDRVPFNQPQHFGDGTRLSIL.

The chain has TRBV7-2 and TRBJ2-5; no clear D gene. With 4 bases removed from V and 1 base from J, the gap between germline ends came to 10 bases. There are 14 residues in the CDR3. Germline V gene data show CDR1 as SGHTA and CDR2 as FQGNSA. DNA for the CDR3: TGTGCCAGCAGCTCCCCGGCCATCCAAGAGACCCAGTACTTC. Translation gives CASSSPAIQETQYF.

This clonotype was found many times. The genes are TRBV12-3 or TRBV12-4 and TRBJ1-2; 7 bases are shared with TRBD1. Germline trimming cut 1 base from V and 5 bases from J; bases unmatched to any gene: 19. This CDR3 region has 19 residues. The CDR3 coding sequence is TGTGCCAGCAGTTTAGAGAAGGGGGCGGTGAAGGCCCCCCCATATGGCTACACCTTC. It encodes CASSLEKGAVKAPPYGYTF.

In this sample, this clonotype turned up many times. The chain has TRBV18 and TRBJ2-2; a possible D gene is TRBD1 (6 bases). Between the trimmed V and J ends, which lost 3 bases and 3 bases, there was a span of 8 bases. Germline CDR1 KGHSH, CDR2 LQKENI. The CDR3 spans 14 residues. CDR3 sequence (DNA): TGTGCCAGCTCACCCCCAGGGGACACCGGGGAGCTGTTTTTT. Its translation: CASSPPGDTGELFF.

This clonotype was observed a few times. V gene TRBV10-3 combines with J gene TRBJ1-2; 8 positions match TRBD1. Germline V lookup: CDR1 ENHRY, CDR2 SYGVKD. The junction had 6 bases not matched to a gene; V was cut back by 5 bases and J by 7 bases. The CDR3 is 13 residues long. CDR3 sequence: CAISPGQESGYTF. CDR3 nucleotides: TGTGCCATCAGTCCGGGACAGGAGAGTGGCTACACCTTC.

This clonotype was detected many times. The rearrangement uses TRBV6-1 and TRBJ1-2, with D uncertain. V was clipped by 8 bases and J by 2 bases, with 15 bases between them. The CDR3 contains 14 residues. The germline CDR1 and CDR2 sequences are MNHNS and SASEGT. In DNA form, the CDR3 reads TGTGCCAGCCTATCGACCCGAGGAAACTATGGCTACACCTTC. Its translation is CASLSTRGNYGYTF.

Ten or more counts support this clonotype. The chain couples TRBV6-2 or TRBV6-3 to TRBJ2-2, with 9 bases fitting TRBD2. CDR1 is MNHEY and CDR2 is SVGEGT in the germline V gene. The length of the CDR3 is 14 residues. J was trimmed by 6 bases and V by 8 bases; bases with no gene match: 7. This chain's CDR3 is CASGIAGVSGELFF. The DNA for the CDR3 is TGTGCCAGCGGAATAGCGGGAGTATCCGGGGAGCTGTTTTTT.

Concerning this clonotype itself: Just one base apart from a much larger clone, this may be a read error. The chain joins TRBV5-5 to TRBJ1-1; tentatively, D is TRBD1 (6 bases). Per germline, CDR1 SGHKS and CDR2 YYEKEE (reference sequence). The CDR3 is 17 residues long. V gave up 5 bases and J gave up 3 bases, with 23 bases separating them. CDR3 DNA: TGTGCCAGCAGAAGTCCTTCGGGAACAAGGGGGGACACTGAAGCTTTCTTT. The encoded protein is CASRSPSGTRGDTEAFF.

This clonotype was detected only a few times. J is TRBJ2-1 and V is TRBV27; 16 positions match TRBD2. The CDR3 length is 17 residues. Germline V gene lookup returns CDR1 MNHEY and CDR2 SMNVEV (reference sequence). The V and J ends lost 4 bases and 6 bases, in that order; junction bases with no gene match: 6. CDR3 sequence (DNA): TGTGCCAGCAGTTCAATGGGACTAGCGGGAGGGGTCAATGAGCAGTTCTTC. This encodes CASSSMGLAGGVNEQFF.

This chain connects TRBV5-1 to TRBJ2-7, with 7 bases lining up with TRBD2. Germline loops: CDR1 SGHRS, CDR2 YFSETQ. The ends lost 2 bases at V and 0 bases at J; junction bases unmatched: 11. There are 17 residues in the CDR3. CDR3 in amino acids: CASSFNLGLSHSYEQYF. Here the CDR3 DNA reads TGCGCCAGCAGCTTTAACTTGGGACTATCCCACTCCTACGAGCAGTACTTC.

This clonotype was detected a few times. This CDR3 is CASSLGASETGELFF. The CDR3 DNA reads as TGTGCCAGCAGCTTAGGAGCATCAGAAACCGGGGAGCTGTTTTTT. This chain connects TRBV7-2 to TRBJ2-2; D unclear. CDR3 length equals 15 residues. With 1 base removed from V and 5 bases from J, the gap between germline ends came to 11 bases. CDR1 and CDR2 (germline): SGHTA, FQGNSA.